Detailed here is one T cell receptor (beta chain). These data belong to a study of blood T cell repertoires in COVID-19. Data came from immunoSEQ multiplex PCR; TCRdb stores just in-frame clones and leaves some out. The data show about 350,000 clones, with roughly 90% seen just once and around 6.6% held by the top ten. V lost 3 bases and J lost 5, with 13 bases in between. CDR1 MDHEN and CDR2 SYDVKM come from the germline V gene. This CDR3 region has 14 residues. Sequencing was carried out using peripheral blood. This chain links TRBV28 with TRBJ1-2, with a possible D match to TRBD1 (6 bases). The receptor's source is a woman aged 70-85 years with COVID-19, enrolled during active disease. CDR3 loop: CASSLYRVGYGYTF. CDR3 bases: TGTGCCAGCAGTTTGTACAGGGTTGGGTATGGCTACACCTTC.